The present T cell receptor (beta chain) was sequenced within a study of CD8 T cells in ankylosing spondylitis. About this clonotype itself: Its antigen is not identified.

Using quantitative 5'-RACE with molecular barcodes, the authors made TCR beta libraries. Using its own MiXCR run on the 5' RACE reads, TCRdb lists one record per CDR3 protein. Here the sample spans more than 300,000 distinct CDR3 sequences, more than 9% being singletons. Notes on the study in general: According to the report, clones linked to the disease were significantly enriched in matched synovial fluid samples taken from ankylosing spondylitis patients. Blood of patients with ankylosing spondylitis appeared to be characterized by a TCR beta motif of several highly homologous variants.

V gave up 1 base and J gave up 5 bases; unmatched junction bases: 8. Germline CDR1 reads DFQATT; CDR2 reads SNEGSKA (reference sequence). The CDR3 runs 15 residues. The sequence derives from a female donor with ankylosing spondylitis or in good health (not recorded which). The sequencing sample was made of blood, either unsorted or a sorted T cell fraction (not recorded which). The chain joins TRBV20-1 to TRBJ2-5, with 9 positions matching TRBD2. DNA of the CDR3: TGCAGTGCTAGAGTCCAAGCGGGGGGCTTGGAGACCCAGTACTTC. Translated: CSARVQAGGLETQYF.